Listed below are T cell receptor beta chains from one sample, sequenced in a study of neoadjuvant anti-PD-1 for oral cavity cancer. Some clones are missing from TCRdb's copy, which holds only in-frame ones; the method was immunoSEQ multiplex PCR. The sample shows around 68,000 clones, about 90% of them seen only once. This specimen consisted of PBMCs, obtained after nivolumab (anti-PD-1) treatment. The receptors here all came from a person between 35 and 79 years old with oral cavity squamous cell carcinoma. Both conserved end residues are part of each CDR3. Fields, in order: clone size, J gene, D gene, V gene, CDR3 DNA, CDR3 protein. The D gene is left open where the match is weak. Rows give clone size only sometimes, using once, few, many, or a class for an expanded clone.

>-|TRBJ2-7|-|TRBV27
TGTGCCAGCAGTACTTACAACAACCACGAGCAGTACTTC
CASSTYNNHEQYF
>-|TRBJ2-7|-|TRBV6-6
TGTGCCAGCAGCTATGGGACGAACGCCCCAGGGGAGCAGTACTTC
CASSYGTNAPGEQYF
>-|TRBJ2-7|-|TRBV5-4
TGTGCCAGCAGCTTGGCCGGGGTCTCTTACGAGCAGTACTTC
CASSLAGVSYEQYF
>once|TRBJ2-7|-|TRBV6-1
TGTGCCAGCAGGGTTCACATCTACGAGCAGTACTTC
CASRVHIYEQYF
>-|TRBJ1-2|TRBD1|TRBV6-4
TGTGCCAGCAGTGTCTCCGGGACAGGGGGCACCTATGGCTACACCTTC
CASSVSGTGGTYGYTF
>-|TRBJ1-1|TRBD1|TRBV30
TGTGCCTGGAGCTGGGACAGGAGGAACACTGAAGCTTTCTTT
CAWSWDRRNTEAFF
>-|TRBJ2-1|-|TRBV7-6
TGTGCCAGCAGCTTAAGTTTGGCTCCCAATGAGCAGTTCTTC
CASSLSLAPNEQFF
>-|TRBJ2-5|-|TRBV5-4
TGTGCCAGCAGGGGAGGGGGGGGCAAAGAGACCCAGTACTTC
CASRGGGGKETQYF
>-|TRBJ1-1|-|TRBV5-1
TGCGCCAGCAGCTTGTGGGGCCCCCCTGACACTGAAGCTTTCTTT
CASSLWGPPDTEAFF
>-|TRBJ1-1|TRBD1|TRBV6-5
TGTGCCAGCAGACCCGGACAGGGGAGGCCTGAAGCTTTCTTT
CASRPGQGRPEAFF
>-|TRBJ2-3|-|TRBV7-2
TGTGCCAGCAGCTTAGAATGGAGCACAGATACGCAGTATTTT
CASSLEWSTDTQYF